The 18 T cell receptor beta chains in this list originate from one sample, sequenced in a study of OX40 agonist ivuxolimab in advanced cancers. Clones were read by immunoSEQ multiplex PCR, and TCRdb kept only the in-frame ones, dropping some. The data contain about 19,000 clones, about three quarters of them singletons. The sequencing used CD4+ or CD8+ T cells sorted from blood, collected in a trial of the OX40 agonist ivuxolimab. The origin of the receptors is an adult with an advanced solid tumor such as melanoma, head and neck, liver or kidney cancer.

The chain is built from TRBV4-3 and TRBJ1-1; 9 bases map to TRBD1. This CDR3 has 14 amino acids. V dropped 2 bases and J dropped 4; count of bases not matched to a gene: 2. CDR1 and CDR2 from the germline V gene are LGHNA and YSLEER. CDR3 amino acids: CASSQTGGFTEAFF. Written as DNA, the CDR3 is TGCGCCAGCAGCCAAACAGGGGGCTTCACTGAAGCTTTCTTT.

The chain is built from TRBV11-3 and TRBJ2-2; maybe TRBD1 (6 bases). With 5 bases removed from V and 4 bases from J, the gap between germline ends came to 14 bases. CDR3 length equals 15 residues. In germline, CDR1 is SGHNT, CDR2 YENEEA. This CDR3 is CASSLLGASTGELFF. The CDR3 nucleotides are TGTGCCAGCAGCCTCTTGGGGGCCAGCACCGGGGAGCTGTTTTTT.

In its sample, this clone was seen a few times. The chain combines TRBV20-1 with TRBJ1-2; possibly TRBD1 for D (6 bases). This CDR3 region has 9 residues. Trimming took 6 bases from V and 8 from J, leaving 7 bases between them. Germline CDR1 DFQATT, CDR2 SNEGSKA (reference sequence). In nucleotides, the CDR3 is TGCAGTGCAAGGGGGGGCTACACCTTC. Protein: CSARGGYTF.

This chain joins TRBV21-1 and TRBJ2-3; the D call of TRBD1 is as the table states it, not checked on the DNA. TRBV21-1 is a recognized pseudogene. The CDR3 length is 16 residues. The CDR3 nucleotides read TGTGCCAGCAGCAAAGGGCGGGACAGGGGAACAGATACGCAGTATTTT. Its translation: CASSKGRDRGTDTQYF.

The chain couples TRBV4-1 to TRBJ1-2; 10 nucleotides match TRBD1. Germline V CDR1 and CDR2: MGHRA, YSYEKL. V shed 2 bases, J shed 7 bases, and the junction held 10 bases outside the gene matches. This CDR3 region has 16 residues. The CDR3 bases are TGCGCCAGCAGCCAACAGAAAGGGGACAGGGGAGCTGGCTACACCTTC. Its protein product is CASSQQKGDRGAGYTF.

The chain has TRBV2 and TRBJ2-5; tentatively, D is TRBD2 (5 bases). The CDR3 spans 14 residues. Between the trimmed V and J ends, which lost 6 bases and 3 bases, there was a span of 14 bases. Looked up from germline, CDR1 is SNHLY and CDR2 is FYNNEI. This chain's CDR3 is CASSEDWGKETQYF. CDR3 nucleotides: TGTGCCAGCAGCGAGGACTGGGGTAAAGAGACCCAGTACTTC.

By sample share, this clone is medium-sized (0.01 to 0.1%). This chain joins TRBV7-6 and TRBJ2-2, with 7 bases identical to TRBD1. The length of the CDR3 is 15 residues. Trimming took 5 bases from V and 7 from J; bases not matched to a gene: 10. Looked up from germline, CDR1 is SGHVS and CDR2 is FNYEAQ. Written as DNA, the CDR3 is TGTGCCAGCAGCCCCCCGACAGGGTATTTCGGGGAGCTGTTTTTT. Translation gives CASSPPTGYFGELFF. The entire variable domain, with the rest obtained from reference TRBV7-6 and TRBJ2-2, is as follows: GAGVSQSPRYKVTKRGQDVALRCDPISGHVSLYWYRQALGQGPEFLTYFNYEAQQDKSGLPNDRFSAERPEGSISTLTIQRTEQRDSAMYRCASSPPTGYFGELFFGEGSRLTVL.

Relative to its sample, this clone is medium-sized. Other nucleotide sequences from this sample produce the same CDR3. This sequence joins TRBV9 and TRBJ1-4; D unresolved. The CDR3 has 13 residues. V lost 2 bases and J 0 bases, leaving 2 bases between the germline ends. Germline V gene lookup returns CDR1 SGDLS and CDR2 YYNGEE. The CDR3 sequence: CASSVATNEKLFF. The CDR3 DNA reads TGTGCCAGCAGCGTTGCAACTAATGAAAAACTGTTTTTT. Based on the CDR3 plus reference TRBV9 and TRBJ1-4, the full variable domain is DSGVTQTPKHLITATGQRVTLRCSPRSGDLSVYWYQQSLDQGLQFLIQYYNGEERAKGNILERFSAQQFPDLHSELNLSSLELGDSALYFCASSVATNEKLFFGSGTQLSVL.

The rearrangement uses TRBV11-2 and TRBJ2-2, with a possible D match to TRBD2 (5 bases). Trimming cost V 1 base and J 6 bases, with 15 bases left between them. Germline assignment: CDR1 SGHAT and CDR2 FQNNGV. This CDR3 is 16 amino acids long. CDR3 sequence reads: CASSLALTRGSGELFF. The CDR3 bases are TGTGCCAGCAGCTTAGCCTTGACCCGCGGGTCCGGGGAGCTGTTTTTT.

V gene TRBV5-1 combines with J gene TRBJ2-5; 10 positions agree with TRBD2. The better agreement between TRBJ2-7 and the DNA end casts doubt on the J call. This CDR3 region has 15 residues. Germline CDR1 SGHRS, CDR2 YFSETQ. The CDR3, as DNA: TGCGCCAGCAGCTTGGTGGCTAGCGGGAGATACGAGCAGTACTTC. Its protein product is CASSLVASGRYEQYF.

CDR3: CASSLEQGYNEQFF. Here the CDR3 DNA reads TGTGCCAGCAGCTTGGAACAGGGGTACAATGAGCAGTTCTTC. The V gene is TRBV5-4, the J gene TRBJ2-1; 7 positions match TRBD1. The CDR3 has 14 amino acids. V dropped 0 bases and J dropped 4; count of bases not matched to a gene: 1. Germline V gene data show CDR1 as SGHNT and CDR2 as YYREEE (reference sequence).

V gene TRBV19 combines with J gene TRBJ1-2, with 8 bases aligning to TRBD1. Trimming at V came to 0 bases and at J to 4 bases, leaving 10 bases not matched to a gene. Germline V gene data show CDR1 as LNHDA and CDR2 as SQIVND (reference sequence). The CDR3 loop spans 17 amino acids. CDR3 amino acids: CASSIETLQGAGYGYTF. The CDR3 nucleotides are TGTGCCAGTAGTATAGAAACTCTTCAGGGGGCTGGCTATGGCTACACCTTC.

The chain has TRBV7-9 and TRBJ1-2; TRBD1 is a possible D gene (5 bases). Between the trimmed V and J ends, which lost 1 base and 8 bases, there was a span of 11 bases. Germline lookup yields CDR1 SEHNR and CDR2 FQNEAQ (reference sequence). This CDR3 comprises 13 residues. CDR3 residues: CASSLVRAQGYTF. CDR3 DNA sequence: TGTGCCAGCAGCTTAGTCAGGGCCCAAGGCTACACCTTC.

This chain connects TRBV2 to TRBJ1-6; D is ambiguous. This CDR3 region has 16 residues. V gave up 2 bases and J gave up 0 bases, with 8 bases separating them. The germline gives CDR1 SNHLY, CDR2 FYNNEI. In DNA, the CDR3 is TGTGCCAGCAGTGAATCTCTGGACTCCTATAATTCACCCCTCCACTTT. This encodes CASSESLDSYNSPLHF.

This clone was detected only once. The junction differs from germline at one of its ends, possibly a read error. This chain joins TRBV4-2 and TRBJ1-2; D is uncertain. The CDR3 spans 12 residues. The germline V gene encodes CDR1 LGHNA and CDR2 YNFKEQ. CDR3 region: CASSQGKGPLCF. The CDR3 region has the DNA TGTGCCAGCAGCCAAGGTAAAGGGCCCCTCTGCTTC.

The CDR3 DNA follows: TGTGCCAGCAGTTTAAGTGGGGCAGCGAATCAGCCCCAGCATTTT. Its translation is CASSLSGAANQPQHF. This chain connects TRBV28 to TRBJ1-5; D is perhaps TRBD1 (5 bases). The CDR3 sequence is 15 residues long. Trimming shortened V by 2 bases and J by 4 bases, and 12 bases separated the two germline ends. Germline-derived CDR1 and CDR2 are MDHEN and SYDVKM.

The gene calls are TRBV9 and TRBJ1-5; a possible D gene is TRBD1 (5 bases). Trimming shortened V by 2 bases and J by 1 base, and 10 bases separated the two germline ends. The CDR3 contains 15 residues. Germline CDR1 and CDR2: SGDLS and YYNGEE. The CDR3 loop reads CASSVGDWSNQPQHF. The CDR3 nucleotides read TGTGCCAGCAGCGTGGGGGATTGGAGCAATCAGCCCCAGCATTTT.

This clone was seen a single time. The chain uses TRBV9 and TRBJ1-3; no definite D call. V lost 0 bases and J 0 bases, leaving 4 bases between the germline ends. Germline V gene sequence: CDR1 SGDLS, CDR2 YYNGEE. The CDR3 totals 14 residues. CDR3 region: CASSVEDSGNTIYF. DNA of the CDR3: TGTGCCAGCAGCGTAGAGGACTCTGGAAACACCATATATTTT. Complete variable domain (other parts from reference TRBV9 and TRBJ1-3): DSGVTQTPKHLITATGQRVTLRCSPRSGDLSVYWYQQSLDQGLQFLIQYYNGEERAKGNILERFSAQQFPDLHSELNLSSLELGDSALYFCASSVEDSGNTIYFGEGSWLTVV.